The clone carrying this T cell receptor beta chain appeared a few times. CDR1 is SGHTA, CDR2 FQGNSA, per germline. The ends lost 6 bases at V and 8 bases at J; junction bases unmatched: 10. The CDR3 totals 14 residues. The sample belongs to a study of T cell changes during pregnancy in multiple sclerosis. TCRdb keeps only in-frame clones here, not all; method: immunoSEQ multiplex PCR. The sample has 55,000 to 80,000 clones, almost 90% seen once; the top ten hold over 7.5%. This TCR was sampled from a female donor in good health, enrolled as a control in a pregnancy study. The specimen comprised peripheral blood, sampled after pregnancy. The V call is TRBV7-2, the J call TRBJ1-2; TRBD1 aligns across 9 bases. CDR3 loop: CASSLGTGPEGYTF. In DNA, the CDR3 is TGTGCCAGCAGTTTGGGGACAGGGCCGGAGGGCTACACCTTC.